These T cell receptor beta chains were read from a single sample in a study of identical twins. Each CDR3 protein gets one entry after TCRdb re-called the 5' RACE reads with MiXCR. The table lists roughly 710,000 distinct CDR3 sequences, roughly 6% of them singletons. Sequencing input: naive T cells sorted from blood. These receptors came from a man in his late teens or twenties in good health. Each CDR3 is given with its conserved first and last residue. A D gene is named only where the DNA matches it firmly. Clone sizes are given selectively: once, few, many, or a class where the clone is expanded.

>TRBJ1-1|11|many|.|TRBV20-1
TGCAGTGCTACAGGGGACACTGAAGCTTTCTTT
CSATGDTEAFF
>TRBJ1-1|15|many|TRBD1|TRBV5-1
TGCGCCAGCAGCTCATGGGACAGGGGAAACGCTGAAGCTTTCTTT
CASSSWDRGNAEAFF
>TRBJ2-1|14|.|.|TRBV14
TGTGCCAGCAGCCAAGATATACTAGCCGGCGAAAGAGTCTTC
CASSQDILAGERVF
>TRBJ2-1|14|many|TRBD1|TRBV29-1
TGCAGCGCCCCCAGACAGGGGGCCTACAATGAGCAGTTCTTC
CSAPRQGAYNEQFF
>TRBJ2-1|17|many|TRBD2|TRBV27
TGTGCCAGCAGTACTCCCGCCCGAGCGGGAAACTACAATGAGCAGTTCTTC
CASSTPARAGNYNEQFF
>TRBJ1-2|13|many|TRBD1|TRBV20-1
TGCAGTGCTCCACGACAGGGGAACTATGGCTACACCTTC
CSAPRQGNYGYTF
>TRBJ1-2|16|.|TRBD1|TRBV6-1
TGTGCCAGCAGCAACCGTCCCGGGACAGCTAACTATGGCTACACCTTC
CASSNRPGTANYGYTF
>TRBJ2-7|14|many|.|TRBV12-3/TRBV12-4
TGTGCCAGCAGCCCCTCAGTAGTCTCCTACGAGCAGTACTTC
CASSPSVVSYEQYF
>TRBJ2-5|16|.|TRBD2|TRBV5-1
TGCGCCAGCAATTGGCGGACTAGCGGGAGCGAGGAGACCCAGTACTTC
CASNWRTSGSEETQYF
>TRBJ1-5|15|.|.|TRBV6-5
TGTGCCAGCAGTTACTCGGGACACTCCAATCAGCCCCAGCATTTT
CASSYSGHSNQPQHF
>TRBJ2-7|15|.|TRBD2|TRBV28
TGTGCCAGCAGTTTCGGTAGCGGGAGCCAATACGAGCAGTACTTC
CASSFGSGSQYEQYF
>TRBJ2-2|17|few|TRBD2|TRBV11-2
TGTGCCAGCAGCTCGGCGGGACTAGCGGGGAACACCGGGGAGCTGTTTTTT
CASSSAGLAGNTGELFF
>TRBJ2-3|16|few|TRBD2|TRBV27
TGTGCCAGCAGTTTAGGGATTAGCGGGACCACAGATACGCAGTATTTT
CASSLGISGTTDTQYF
>TRBJ1-4|14|.|.|TRBV5-1
TGCGCCAGCAGCGTCCGGGACGGCGGAGAGAAACTGTTTTTT
CASSVRDGGEKLFF
>TRBJ2-2|18|many|TRBD2|TRBV20-1
TGCAGTGCTAGGAGGCGGGGGAATAGCGGGAGAAACACCGGGGAGCTGTTTTTT
CSARRRGNSGRNTGELFF
>TRBJ1-5|12|.|.|TRBV28
TGTGCCAGCACTAACCTCAATCAGCCCCAGCATTTT
CASTNLNQPQHF
>TRBJ2-7|12|.|.|TRBV20-1
TGCAGTGCTCGGGACTTTGGCTACGAGCAGTACTTC
CSARDFGYEQYF
>TRBJ2-5|14|.|.|TRBV4-3
TGCGCCAGCAGCCAAGAGTTGGGGCAAGAGACCCAGTACTTC
CASSQELGQETQYF
>TRBJ2-2|14|.|TRBD1|TRBV29-1
TGCAGCGCTGACAGGGGGCCGAACACCGGGGAGCTGTTTTTT
CSADRGPNTGELFF
>TRBJ2-3|18|.|TRBD2|TRBV5-1
TGCGCCAGCAGCTTGACACTAGCGGGAGTCTCTAGCACAGATACGCAGTATTTT
CASSLTLAGVSSTDTQYF
>TRBJ1-4|16|few|.|TRBV15
TGTGCCACCAGCAGAGATGAACAGCCAACTAATGAAAAACTGTTTTTT
CATSRDEQPTNEKLFF
>TRBJ2-7|14|many|.|TRBV7-9
TGTGCCAGCAGCTTAGGTTTCAGGGAGGACGAGCAGTACTTC
CASSLGFREDEQYF
>TRBJ1-1|14|few|.|TRBV5-5
TGTGCCAGCATCCCGGAGGTCAGGGGAAGGGTAGCTTTCTTT
CASIPEVRGRVAFF
>TRBJ1-1|11|few|.|TRBV19
TGTGCCAGTAGTATAGGGGACGAAGCTTTCTTT
CASSIGDEAFF
>TRBJ2-7|14|many|.|TRBV6-5
TGTGCCAGCAGTTATTCTCCTGCCACCTACGAGCAGTACTTC
CASSYSPATYEQYF
>TRBJ2-7|14|many|TRBD1|TRBV10-3
TGTGCCATCAGTGCCGGGACAGGGAACTACGAGCAGTACTTC
CAISAGTGNYEQYF
>TRBJ1-5|14|few|TRBD1|TRBV12-3/TRBV12-4
TGTGCCAGCAGGGGACAGGCCTTAAATCAGCCCCAGCATTTT
CASRGQALNQPQHF
>TRBJ2-1|16|many|TRBD2|TRBV20-1
TGCAGTGCTAGAGTACTAGCGTCCGGACCCTACAATGAGCAGTTCTTC
CSARVLASGPYNEQFF
>TRBJ2-7|14|many|TRBD2|TRBV7-2
TGTGCCAGCAGCGCCTCAGCGGGAGCTTGGGAGCAGTACTTC
CASSASAGAWEQYF
>TRBJ2-3|14|few|.|TRBV7-9
TGTGCCAGCAGCACTTCAGCAGGCACAGATACGCAGTATTTT
CASSTSAGTDTQYF
>TRBJ2-7|13|many|.|TRBV7-9
TGTGCCAGCAGGCCTCAAGAGTCCTACGAGCAGTACTTC
CASRPQESYEQYF
>TRBJ1-2|14|.|TRBD1|TRBV12-3/TRBV12-4
TGTGCCAGCAGTGAGACAGGGGGCGCGAATGGCTACACCTTC
CASSETGGANGYTF
>TRBJ2-3|14|few|.|TRBV24-1
TGTGCCACCAGGACGACAGACAGCACAGATACGCAGTATTTT
CATRTTDSTDTQYF
>TRBJ1-4|12|.|.|TRBV30
TGTGCCTGGAGTAAATCCGGACAGTGGGGGACATTT
CAWSKSGQWGTF
>TRBJ1-5|15|few|.|TRBV7-2
TGTGCCAGCAGCCAATCCGGACAGCTAGATCAGCCCCAGCATTTT
CASSQSGQLDQPQHF
>TRBJ2-7|17|.|TRBD2|TRBV20-1
TGCAGTGCTAGTTCGAGGCGGGAGCGCTCTTGGAGCTACGAGCAGTACTTC
CSASSRRERSWSYEQYF
>TRBJ2-6|17|few|TRBD1|TRBV10-3
TGTGCCATCAGTCCGGGACAGACCTTCTCTGGGGCCAACGTCCTGACTTTC
CAISPGQTFSGANVLTF
>TRBJ1-2|14|.|TRBD1|TRBV2
TGTGCCAGCAGTGGAACGGGACAGCTCTATGGCTACACCTTC
CASSGTGQLYGYTF
>TRBJ1-6|15|many|.|TRBV12-3/TRBV12-4
TGTGCCAGCAGTTTGTTTCGGGAGCAACATTCACCCCTCCACTTT
CASSLFREQHSPLHF
>TRBJ2-1|13|.|.|TRBV6-2/TRBV6-3
TGTGCCAGCAGTTTACTAGTTTGGAACGAGCAGTTCTTC
CASSLLVWNEQFF
>TRBJ2-5|14|few|TRBD2|TRBV3-1
TGTGCCAGCAGCCAATTAGCGGGAGAGGAGACCCAGTACTTC
CASSQLAGEETQYF
>TRBJ2-7|16|many|.|TRBV7-2
TGTGCCAGCAGCTTCCGTTTGACCGGAGGCTTTTACGAGCAGTACTTC
CASSFRLTGGFYEQYF